This TCR delta chain was recorded in a study of γδ T cells in repeated Plasmodium falciparum infection. As for the study in general: The natural-infection arm compared Malian children under seasonal malaria with matched Australian children. Donors had four controlled P. falciparum NF54 infections over roughly 610 days.

About this clone: A read error likely explains why the TCRdb protein, taken from a much larger clone, differs from this DNA's translation at residue 5; the protein shown is translated from the DNA.

TCRdb re-identified clones in the multiplex PCR reads via CATT. The sample records over 90,000 delta-chain clones, 0.75% to 1% being singletons. In germline, CDR1 is GEAIGNYY, CDR2 EKD. The CDR3 runs to 23 residues. V shed 3 bases and J 6 bases; nucleotides not matched to a gene: 27. Flow sorting of PBMC yielded separate Vgamma9/Vdelta2+ and Vdelta2-negative gammadelta T cell populations for bulk repertoire analysis. This sequence joins TRDV2 and TRDJ2; 13 bases are shared with TRDD3. TCRdb carries no J gene annotation; the J gene was assigned here by matching the DNA with germline. The sequencing sample was made of gamma-delta T cells from blood. The receptor was isolated from a pool of human donors (malaria-infected and uninfected, not separated). The CDR3 DNA follows: TGTGCCTGTGACCACCTACTGGGGGATACGCCCCACGGTAAACCGGTCGGCGCAGCACAACTCTTCTTT. It codes for CACDHLLGDTPHGKPVGAAQLFF.